A selection of T cell receptor beta chains follows, all from one sample in a study of cytomegalovirus exposure and HLA in healthy donors. Clones were read by immunoSEQ multiplex PCR, and TCRdb kept only the in-frame ones, dropping some. This table holds 90,000 or so clones, roughly two thirds found once. The specimen was PBMCs. Receptor source: a woman aged 50 to 60 in good health and CMV-seropositive. Each CDR3 is given with its conserved first and last residue. D genes are given only for firm matches. For some rows the clone size is stated as once, few or many, or as a class when expanded; others skip it.

CDR3 length	D gene	V gene	clone size	J gene	CDR3 DNA	CDR3 protein
14	.	TRBV25-1	few	TRBJ2-3	TGTGCCAGCAGCTCAGGACAGTTCACAGATACGCAGTATTTT	CASSSGQFTDTQYF
12	.	TRBV30	.	TRBJ2-4	TGTGCCTGGTCTCCATCTGAGGACATTCAGTACTTC	CAWSPSEDIQYF
16	.	TRBV5-6	.	TRBJ2-1	TGTGCCAGCAGCTCTCTTGGAGCCCCCTCCTACAATGAGCAGTTCTTC	CASSSLGAPSYNEQFF
15	TRBD2	TRBV7-6	.	TRBJ2-3	TGTGCCAGCAGCCCGCGACTAGCGGGAGCAGATACGCAGTATTTT	CASSPRLAGADTQYF
11	.	TRBV2	.	TRBJ1-1	TGTGCCAGCAGGGTGGACAGCAGAGCTTTCTTT	CASRVDSRAFF
13	TRBD1	TRBV29-1	few	TRBJ1-2	TGCAGCGTCACAGGGGCCGCGGGAAAGGGCTACACCTTC	CSVTGAAGKGYTF
16	.	TRBV11-3	.	TRBJ1-5	TGTGCCAGCAGCTTAGAGGAGGGCGAGAACTATCAGCCCCAGCATTTT	CASSLEEGENYQPQHF
14	.	TRBV27	.	TRBJ2-7	TGTGCCAGCAGTTTTTCAATAGGGGTCTACGAGCAGTACTTC	CASSFSIGVYEQYF
17	TRBD1	TRBV4-2	.	TRBJ2-1	TGTGCCAGCAGCCGAGGCACATCGGGACAGGGGAACAATGAGCAGTTCTTC	CASSRGTSGQGNNEQFF
17	.	TRBV19	.	TRBJ1-1	TGTGCCAGTAGTATCACACGGCGGCGGCACTCAAACACTGAAGCTTTCTTT	CASSITRRRHSNTEAFF
17	TRBD2	TRBV19	.	TRBJ2-2	TGTGCCAGTAGACACCATCTAGCGGGAGGGAGGGCCGGGGAGCTGTTTTTT	CASRHHLAGGRAGELFF
14	TRBD2	TRBV7-2	.	TRBJ2-7	TGTGCCAGCAGCTCACTAGCGGGAGGTAACGAGCAGTACTTC	CASSSLAGGNEQYF
11	.	TRBV30	few	TRBJ2-7	TGTAAGGGGGAGCCGGCCTACGAGCAGTACTTC	CKGEPAYEQYF
14	.	TRBV6-1	.	TRBJ1-6	TGTGCCAGCAGTGAATGGACAACTAATTCACCCCTCCACTTT	CASSEWTTNSPLHF
16	TRBD2	TRBV18	.	TRBJ2-3	TGTGCCAGCTCACTCGGGACTAGCCGCGGCACAGATACGCAGTATTTT	CASSLGTSRGTDTQYF
14	TRBD1	TRBV6-5	.	TRBJ2-7	TGTGCCAGCAGACACGGGACAGGAGAATACGAGCAGTACTTC	CASRHGTGEYEQYF
15	TRBD2	TRBV5-8	.	TRBJ2-1	TGTGCCAGCAGCTTGGAAGGGTGGAGCGGGACTGAGCAGTTCTTC	CASSLEGWSGTEQFF